The rows below give T cell receptor beta chains drawn from one sample of a study of control samples from healthy donors and cancer patients. Measured with immunoSEQ multiplex PCR; TCRdb has only the in-frame clones, and not every one. The sample consists of approximately 82,000 clones, 80% to 95% of them appearing once. The sequenced sample was PBMCs. Every receptor here comes from a woman in her forties with lung cancer. The CDR3 runs from the conserved cysteine through the conserved F or W. D genes are given only for firm matches. Clone sizes are given selectively: once, few, many, or a class where the clone is expanded.

v_gene	d_gene	abundance	j_gene	CDR3aa	CDR3nt
TRBV4-1	TRBD1	NA	TRBJ1-4	CASSQDRQGLGEKLFF	TGCGCCAGCAGCCAAGACCGACAGGGACTGGGGGAAAAACTGTTTTTT
TRBV3-1/TRBV3-2	TRBD2	NA	TRBJ2-1	CASSQVSGVYNEQFF	TGTGCCAGCAGCCAAGTTAGCGGGGTATACAATGAGCAGTTCTTC
TRBV3-1/TRBV3-2	NA	NA	TRBJ2-7	CASSQLYEQYF	TGTGCCAGCAGCCAACTTTACGAGCAGTACTTC
TRBV27	NA	NA	TRBJ2-7	CASSLWPGSYEQYF	TGTGCCAGCAGTTTATGGCCAGGTTCCTACGAGCAGTACTTC
TRBV18	NA	NA	TRBJ1-1	CASSPGTEAFF	TGTGCCAGCTCACCGGGGACTGAAGCTTTCTTT
TRBV7-9	NA	NA	TRBJ1-1	CASSLVDTEAFF	TGTGCCAGCAGCTTAGTGGACACTGAAGCTTTCTTT
TRBV7-6	TRBD1	NA	TRBJ1-2	CASSNSRQGAGGYTF	TGTGCCAGCAGCAATTCAAGACAGGGGGCGGGCGGCTACACCTTC
TRBV5-1	NA	NA	TRBJ1-2	CASSRPGEVDGYTF	TGCGCCAGCTCCAGGCCAGGGGAAGTTGATGGCTACACCTTC
TRBV5-1	TRBD1	NA	TRBJ1-3	CASSLMGQTGGNTIYF	TGCGCCAGCAGCTTGATGGGACAGACGGGGGGAAACACCATATATTTT
TRBV3-1/TRBV3-2	NA	NA	TRBJ2-6	CASSQESGRLSGANVLTF	TGTGCCAGCAGCCAAGAGTCCGGGCGGCTCTCTGGGGCCAACGTCCTGACTTTC
TRBV6-1	NA	NA	TRBJ2-1	CASSERGPYNEQFF	TGTGCCAGCAGTGAAAGAGGACCCTACAATGAGCAGTTCTTC
TRBV27	NA	NA	TRBJ2-1	CASSLGNYNEQFF	TGTGCCAGCAGTTTAGGTAACTACAATGAGCAGTTCTTC
TRBV11-2	NA	NA	TRBJ2-7	CASSLSPEAYEQYF	TGTGCCAGCAGCTTGAGTCCAGAAGCCTACGAGCAGTACTTC
TRBV5-1	TRBD1	NA	TRBJ1-1	CASSHPTSRGRGMVDTEAFF	TGCGCCAGCAGCCATCCGACGTCCAGGGGGCGCGGGATGGTGGACACTGAAGCTTTCTTT
TRBV5-1	NA	NA	TRBJ2-5	CASSPNQGEETQYF	TGCGCCAGCAGCCCGAATCAGGGAGAGGAGACCCAGTACTTC
TRBV12-3/TRBV12-4	NA	once	TRBJ2-1	CASSLGGRNEQFF	TGTGCCAGCAGTTTAGGCGGCCGCAATGAGCAGTTCTTC
TRBV11-2	TRBD2	once	TRBJ2-5	CASSLVSRGSSPAHETQYF	TGTGCCAGCAGCTTAGTATCGCGGGGGTCCTCCCCGGCCCATGAGACCCAGTACTTC
TRBV3-1/TRBV3-2	NA	NA	TRBJ2-6	CASSHRQSGANVLTF	TGTGCCAGCAGCCACAGACAATCTGGGGCCAACGTCCTGACTTTC
TRBV2	NA	few	TRBJ1-5	CASAADSNQPQHF	TGTGCCAGCGCCGCAGATAGCAATCAGCCCCAGCATTTT
TRBV6-1	TRBD1	NA	TRBJ1-5	CASSDNRGNQPQHF	TGTGCCAGCAGTGACAACAGGGGGAATCAGCCCCAGCATTTT
TRBV7-9	NA	once	TRBJ2-3	CATRGSSTDTQYF	TGTGCCACTCGGGGGTCTAGCACAGATACGCAGTATTTT
TRBV5-1	NA	NA	TRBJ2-5	CASSLAELETQYF	TGCGCCAGCAGCTTGGCCGAGCTAGAGACCCAGTACTTC
TRBV3-1/TRBV3-2	TRBD1	NA	TRBJ1-1	CASSQEYRGNTEAFF	TGTGCCAGCAGCCAAGAGTACAGGGGCAACACTGAAGCTTTCTTT
TRBV4-1	NA	NA	TRBJ1-2	CASSQVPGAGDEGYTF	TGCGCCAGCAGCCAAGTCCCAGGGGCGGGGGATGAGGGGTACACCTTC
TRBV5-6	NA	NA	TRBJ2-3	CASSLLSDTQYF	TGTGCCAGCAGCTTATTATCAGATACGCAGTATTTT
TRBV27	NA	NA	TRBJ2-3	CASRPGHQSTDTQYF	TGTGCCAGCAGGCCGGGACACCAATCCACAGATACGCAGTATTTT
TRBV7-9	TRBD2	NA	TRBJ2-1	CASSIPTSGGWDEQFF	TGTGCCAGCAGCATCCCAACTAGCGGGGGGTGGGATGAGCAGTTCTTC
TRBV2	TRBD1	NA	TRBJ2-2	CASSDRTGGTGELFF	TGTGCCAGCAGTGATAGGACAGGGGGCACCGGGGAGCTGTTTTTT
TRBV10-3	NA	once	TRBJ2-1	CAISDSRDHEQFF	TGTGCCATCAGTGATAGTAGGGACCATGAGCAGTTCTTC
TRBV11-2	NA	NA	TRBJ2-1	CASSFSSNEQFF	TGTGCCAGCAGCTTCTCCTCGAATGAGCAGTTCTTC
TRBV2	NA	once	TRBJ1-2	CASSELAREDHGYTF	TGTGCCAGCAGTGAACTGGCCAGGGAAGATCATGGCTACACCTTC
TRBV11-3	NA	NA	TRBJ1-1	CASSFSLNTEAFF	TGTGCCAGCAGCTTCTCCTTGAACACTGAAGCTTTCTTT
TRBV14	NA	NA	TRBJ2-2	CASSRQTLAGTGELFF	TGTGCCAGCAGCAGACAGACCCTTGCGGGCACCGGGGAGCTGTTTTTT
TRBV19	NA	NA	TRBJ1-1	CASILSGGPGTEAFF	TGTGCCAGTATACTAAGTGGGGGGCCGGGCACTGAAGCTTTCTTT
TRBV12-3/TRBV12-4	NA	NA	TRBJ1-2	CASTLEDSYGYTF	TGTGCCAGCACCCTTGAGGACAGCTATGGCTACACCTTC
TRBV30	NA	NA	TRBJ1-2	CAWSVQGGYGYTF	TGTGCCTGGAGTGTACAGGGTGGCTATGGCTACACCTTC
TRBV7-8	NA	NA	TRBJ1-3	CASSQGQLTGNTIYF	TGTGCCAGCAGCCAAGGACAGCTTACTGGAAACACCATATATTTT
TRBV10-3	TRBD1	NA	TRBJ1-2	CAISETRQGEGYTF	TGTGCCATCAGTGAGACCAGACAGGGGGAGGGCTACACCTTC
TRBV29-1	TRBD1	NA	TRBJ2-7	CSVGGQTYEQYF	TGCAGCGTTGGGGGACAGACCTACGAGCAGTACTTC
TRBV12-3/TRBV12-4	TRBD2	NA	TRBJ2-5	CASGGGTLETQYF	TGTGCCAGCGGGGGGGGGACCCTGGAGACCCAGTACTTC
TRBV6-1	NA	once	TRBJ1-2	CASSEHGVRGYTF	TGTGCCAGCAGTGAACACGGGGTCAGGGGCTACACCTTC
TRBV12-5	NA	NA	TRBJ2-2	CASDFRGTFSGELFF	TGTGCTAGTGACTTCAGGGGTACTTTTTCCGGGGAGCTGTTTTTT
TRBV10-3	TRBD1	once	TRBJ2-2	CAISVDRTPGELFF	TGTGCCATCAGTGTGGACAGGACCCCCGGGGAGCTGTTTTTT
TRBV5-1	TRBD2	NA	TRBJ2-3	CASSLTAGGSTDTQYF	TGCGCCAGCAGCTTAACAGCGGGGGGTTCCACAGATACGCAGTATTTT
TRBV10-1	TRBD1	NA	TRBJ2-5	CASRRTGQETQYF	TGCGCCAGCAGGAGGACAGGCCAAGAGACCCAGTACTTC
TRBV30	NA	NA	TRBJ1-2	CASAPVPTGPDYGYTF	TGTGCCTCAGCCCCGGTCCCGACAGGTCCAGACTATGGCTACACCTTC
TRBV28	NA	NA	TRBJ2-2	CATYDIANTGELFF	TGTGCCACCTATGACATCGCGAACACCGGGGAGCTGTTTTTT